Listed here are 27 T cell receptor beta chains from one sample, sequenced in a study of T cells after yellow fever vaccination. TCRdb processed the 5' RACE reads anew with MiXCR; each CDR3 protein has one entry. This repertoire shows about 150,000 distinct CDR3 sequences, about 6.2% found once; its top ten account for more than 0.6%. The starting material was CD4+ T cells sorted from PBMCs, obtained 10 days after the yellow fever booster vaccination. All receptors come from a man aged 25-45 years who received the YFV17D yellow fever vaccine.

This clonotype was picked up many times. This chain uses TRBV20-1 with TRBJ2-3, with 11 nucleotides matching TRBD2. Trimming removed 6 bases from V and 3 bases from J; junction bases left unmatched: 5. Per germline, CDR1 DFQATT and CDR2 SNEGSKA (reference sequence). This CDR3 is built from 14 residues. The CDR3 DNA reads TGCAGTGCCCCGACTAGCGGGAATACAGATACGCAGTATTTT. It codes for CSAPTSGNTDTQYF.

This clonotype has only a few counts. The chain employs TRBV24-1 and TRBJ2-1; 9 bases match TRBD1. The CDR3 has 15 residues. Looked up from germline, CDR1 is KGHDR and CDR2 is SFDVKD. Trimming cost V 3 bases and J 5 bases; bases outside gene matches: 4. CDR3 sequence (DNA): TGTGCCACCAGTGATCCCGGACAGGGGAACAATGAGCAGTTCTTC. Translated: CATSDPGQGNNEQFF.

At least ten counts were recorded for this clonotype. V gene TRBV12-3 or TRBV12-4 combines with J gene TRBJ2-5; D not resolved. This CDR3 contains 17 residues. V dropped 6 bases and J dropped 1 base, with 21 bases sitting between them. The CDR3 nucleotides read TGTGCCAGCAGCCCTCCCTTCCTACAGCCACTCCAAGAGACCCAGTACTTC. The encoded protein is CASSPPFLQPLQETQYF.

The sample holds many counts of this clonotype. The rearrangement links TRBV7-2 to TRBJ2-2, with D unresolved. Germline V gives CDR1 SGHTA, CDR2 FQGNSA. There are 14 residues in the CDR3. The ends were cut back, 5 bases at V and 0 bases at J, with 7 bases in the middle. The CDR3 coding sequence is TGTGCCAGCAGCAAGCGCCCGAACACCGGGGAGCTGTTTTTT. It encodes CASSKRPNTGELFF.

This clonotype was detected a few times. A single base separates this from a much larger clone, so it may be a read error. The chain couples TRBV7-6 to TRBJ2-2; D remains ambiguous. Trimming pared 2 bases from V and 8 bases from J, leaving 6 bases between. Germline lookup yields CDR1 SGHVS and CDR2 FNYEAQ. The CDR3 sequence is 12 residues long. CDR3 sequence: CASSLPDGELFF. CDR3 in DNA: TGTGCCAGCAGCTTACCGGATGGGGAGCTGTTTTTT. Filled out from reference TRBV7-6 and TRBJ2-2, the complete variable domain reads GAGVSQSPRYKVTKRGQDVALRCDPISGHVSLYWYRQALGQGPEFLTYFNYEAQQDKSGLPNDRFSAERPEGSISTLTIQRTEQRDSAMYRCASSLPDGELFFGEGSRLTVL.

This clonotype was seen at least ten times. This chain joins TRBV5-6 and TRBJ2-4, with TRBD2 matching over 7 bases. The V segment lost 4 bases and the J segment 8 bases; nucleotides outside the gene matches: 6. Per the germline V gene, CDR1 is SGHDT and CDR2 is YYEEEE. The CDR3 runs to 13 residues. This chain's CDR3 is CASSLRGDYIQYF. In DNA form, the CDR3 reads TGTGCCAGCAGCCTTCGGGGGGATTACATTCAGTACTTC.

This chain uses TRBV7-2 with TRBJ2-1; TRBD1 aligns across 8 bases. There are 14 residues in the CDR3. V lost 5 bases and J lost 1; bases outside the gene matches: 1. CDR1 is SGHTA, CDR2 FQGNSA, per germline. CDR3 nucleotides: TGTGCCAGCAGCCGACAGGGGTCCTACAATGAGCAGTTCTTC. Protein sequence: CASSRQGSYNEQFF.

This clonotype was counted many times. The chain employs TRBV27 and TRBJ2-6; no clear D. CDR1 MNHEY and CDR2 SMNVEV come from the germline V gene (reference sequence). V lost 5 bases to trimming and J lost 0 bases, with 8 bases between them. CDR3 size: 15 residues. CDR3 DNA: TGTGCCAGCAGTCCCAGTCGCTCTGGGGCCAACGTCCTGACTTTC. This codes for CASSPSRSGANVLTF.

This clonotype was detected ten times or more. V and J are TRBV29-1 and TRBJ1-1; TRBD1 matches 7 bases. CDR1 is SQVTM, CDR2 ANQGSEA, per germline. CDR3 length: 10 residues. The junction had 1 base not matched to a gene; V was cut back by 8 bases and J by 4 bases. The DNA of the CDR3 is TGCAGCAACAGGGGCACTGAAGCTTTCTTT. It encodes CSNRGTEAFF.

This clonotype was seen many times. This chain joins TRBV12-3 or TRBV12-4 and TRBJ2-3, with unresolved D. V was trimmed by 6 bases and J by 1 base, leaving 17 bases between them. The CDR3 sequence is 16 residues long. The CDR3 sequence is CASSLARGAGTDTQYF. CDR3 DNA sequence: TGTGCCAGCAGCCTCGCCAGAGGAGCCGGCACAGATACGCAGTATTTT.

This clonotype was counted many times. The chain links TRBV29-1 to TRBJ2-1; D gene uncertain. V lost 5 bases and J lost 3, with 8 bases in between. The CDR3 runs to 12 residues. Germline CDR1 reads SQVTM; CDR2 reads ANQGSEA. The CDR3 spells CSVSKNYNEQFF. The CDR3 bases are TGCAGCGTTAGTAAGAACTACAATGAGCAGTTCTTC.

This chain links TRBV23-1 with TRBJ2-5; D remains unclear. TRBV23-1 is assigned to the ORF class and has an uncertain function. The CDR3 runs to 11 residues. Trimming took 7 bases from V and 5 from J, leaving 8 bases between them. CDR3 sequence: CASTLSETQYF. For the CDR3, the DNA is TGCGCCAGCACCCTCTCTGAGACCCAGTACTTC.

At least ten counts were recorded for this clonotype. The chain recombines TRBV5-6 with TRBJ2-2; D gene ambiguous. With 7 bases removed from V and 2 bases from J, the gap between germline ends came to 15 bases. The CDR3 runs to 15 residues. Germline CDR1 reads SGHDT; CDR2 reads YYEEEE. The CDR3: CASLSRPLNTGELFF. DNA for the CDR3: TGTGCCAGCTTGTCCCGACCCCTTAACACCGGGGAGCTGTTTTTT.

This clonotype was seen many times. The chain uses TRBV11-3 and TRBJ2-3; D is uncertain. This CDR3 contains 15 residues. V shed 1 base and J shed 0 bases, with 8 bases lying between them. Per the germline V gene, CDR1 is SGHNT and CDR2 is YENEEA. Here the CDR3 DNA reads TGTGCCAGCAGCTTAGGCAGGCATAGCACAGATACGCAGTATTTT. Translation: CASSLGRHSTDTQYF. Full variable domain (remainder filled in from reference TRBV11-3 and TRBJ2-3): EAGVVQSPRYKIIEKKQPVAFWCNPISGHNTLYWYLQNLGQGPELLIRYENEEAVDDSQLPKDRFSAERLKGVDSTLKIQPAELGDSAVYLCASSLGRHSTDTQYFGPGTRLTVL.

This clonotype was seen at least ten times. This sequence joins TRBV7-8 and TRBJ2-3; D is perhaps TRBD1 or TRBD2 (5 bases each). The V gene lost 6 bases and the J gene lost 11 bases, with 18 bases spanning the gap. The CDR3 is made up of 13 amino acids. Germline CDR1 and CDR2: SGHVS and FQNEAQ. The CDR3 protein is CASRPTGPDKQYF. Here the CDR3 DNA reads TGTGCCAGCAGACCCACGGGGCCAGACAAGCAGTATTTT.

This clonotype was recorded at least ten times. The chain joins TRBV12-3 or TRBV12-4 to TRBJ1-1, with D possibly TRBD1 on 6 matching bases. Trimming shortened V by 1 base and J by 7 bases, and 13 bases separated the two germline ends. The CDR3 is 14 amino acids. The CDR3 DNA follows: TGTGCCAGCAGTTTAGTTGGGGGGGCGGATGAAGCTTTCTTT. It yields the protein CASSLVGGADEAFF.

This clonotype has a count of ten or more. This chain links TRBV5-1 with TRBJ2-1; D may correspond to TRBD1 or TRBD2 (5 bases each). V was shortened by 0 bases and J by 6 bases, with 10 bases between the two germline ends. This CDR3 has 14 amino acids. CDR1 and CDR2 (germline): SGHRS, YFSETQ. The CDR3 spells CASSLGAGSNEQFF. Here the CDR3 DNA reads TGCGCCAGCAGCTTGGGAGCAGGGAGCAATGAGCAGTTCTTC.

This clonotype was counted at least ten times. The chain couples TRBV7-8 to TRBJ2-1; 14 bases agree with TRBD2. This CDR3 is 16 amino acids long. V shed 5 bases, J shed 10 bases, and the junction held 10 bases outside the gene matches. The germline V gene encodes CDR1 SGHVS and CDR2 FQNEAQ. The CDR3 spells CASSRGTSGRQREQFF. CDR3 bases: TGTGCCAGCAGCCGAGGGACTAGCGGGAGACAAAGGGAGCAGTTCTTC.

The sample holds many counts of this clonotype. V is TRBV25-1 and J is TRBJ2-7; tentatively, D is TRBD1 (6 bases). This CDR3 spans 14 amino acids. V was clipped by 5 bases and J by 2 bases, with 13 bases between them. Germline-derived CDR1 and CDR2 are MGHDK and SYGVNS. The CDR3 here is CASSKEQGAYEQYF. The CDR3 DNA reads TGTGCCAGCAGTAAAGAACAGGGAGCCTACGAGCAGTACTTC.

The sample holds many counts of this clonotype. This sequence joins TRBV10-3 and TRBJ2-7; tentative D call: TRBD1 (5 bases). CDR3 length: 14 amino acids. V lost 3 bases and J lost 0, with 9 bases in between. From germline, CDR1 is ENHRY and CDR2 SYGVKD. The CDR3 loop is CAISDPGFSYEQYF. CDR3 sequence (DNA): TGTGCCATCAGTGACCCAGGGTTCTCCTACGAGCAGTACTTC.

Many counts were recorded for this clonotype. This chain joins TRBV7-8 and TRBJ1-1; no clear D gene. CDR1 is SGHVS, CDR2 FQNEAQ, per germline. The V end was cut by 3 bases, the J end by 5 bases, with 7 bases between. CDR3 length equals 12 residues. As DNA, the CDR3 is TGTGCCAGCAGCTTTATTTCTACTGAAGCTTTCTTT. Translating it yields CASSFISTEAFF.

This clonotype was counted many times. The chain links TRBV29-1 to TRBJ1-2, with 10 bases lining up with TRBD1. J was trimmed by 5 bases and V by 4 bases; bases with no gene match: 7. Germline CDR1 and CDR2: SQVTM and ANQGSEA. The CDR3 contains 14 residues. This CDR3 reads CSVGRGTGVYGYTF. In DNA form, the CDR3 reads TGCAGCGTTGGGCGAGGGACAGGGGTTTATGGCTACACCTTC.

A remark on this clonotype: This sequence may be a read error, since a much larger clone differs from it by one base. CDR3: CASSDLSSQGRFYEQHF. As DNA, the CDR3 is TGTGCCAGCAGTGACCTCTCATCACAGGGTAGGTTCTACGAGCAGCACTTC. The chain is built from TRBV25-1 and TRBJ2-7; D might be TRBD1 (6 bases). The germline CDR1 and CDR2 sequences are MGHDK and SYGVNS. The CDR3 loop spans 17 amino acids.

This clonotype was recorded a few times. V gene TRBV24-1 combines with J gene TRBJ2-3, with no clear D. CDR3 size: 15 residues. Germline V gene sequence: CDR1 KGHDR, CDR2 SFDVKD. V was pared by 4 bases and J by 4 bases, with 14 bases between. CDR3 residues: CATSDPIGQADTQYF. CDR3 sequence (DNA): TGTGCCACCAGTGACCCCATCGGGCAGGCAGATACGCAGTATTTT.

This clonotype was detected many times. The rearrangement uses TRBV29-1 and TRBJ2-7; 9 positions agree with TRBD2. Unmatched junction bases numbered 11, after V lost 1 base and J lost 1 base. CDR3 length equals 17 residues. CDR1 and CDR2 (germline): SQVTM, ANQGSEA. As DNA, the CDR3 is TGCAGCGTTGAAGGTGTGGCGGGAGGGCCTACGTCCTACGAGCAGTACTTC. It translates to CSVEGVAGGPTSYEQYF.

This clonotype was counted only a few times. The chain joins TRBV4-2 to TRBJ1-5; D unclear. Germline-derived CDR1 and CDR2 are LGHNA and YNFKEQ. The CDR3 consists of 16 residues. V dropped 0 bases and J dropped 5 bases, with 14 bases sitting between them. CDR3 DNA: TGTGCCAGCAGCCAAGATTACCTGGGGAATTATCAGCCCCAGCATTTT. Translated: CASSQDYLGNYQPQHF.

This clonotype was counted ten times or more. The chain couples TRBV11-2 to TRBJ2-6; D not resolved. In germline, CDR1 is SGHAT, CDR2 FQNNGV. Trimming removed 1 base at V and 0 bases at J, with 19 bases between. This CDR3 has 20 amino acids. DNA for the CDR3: TGTGCCAGCAGCTTAGGACAAGACCGCTCCCGGACCTCTGGGGCCAACGTCCTGACTTTC. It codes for CASSLGQDRSRTSGANVLTF.